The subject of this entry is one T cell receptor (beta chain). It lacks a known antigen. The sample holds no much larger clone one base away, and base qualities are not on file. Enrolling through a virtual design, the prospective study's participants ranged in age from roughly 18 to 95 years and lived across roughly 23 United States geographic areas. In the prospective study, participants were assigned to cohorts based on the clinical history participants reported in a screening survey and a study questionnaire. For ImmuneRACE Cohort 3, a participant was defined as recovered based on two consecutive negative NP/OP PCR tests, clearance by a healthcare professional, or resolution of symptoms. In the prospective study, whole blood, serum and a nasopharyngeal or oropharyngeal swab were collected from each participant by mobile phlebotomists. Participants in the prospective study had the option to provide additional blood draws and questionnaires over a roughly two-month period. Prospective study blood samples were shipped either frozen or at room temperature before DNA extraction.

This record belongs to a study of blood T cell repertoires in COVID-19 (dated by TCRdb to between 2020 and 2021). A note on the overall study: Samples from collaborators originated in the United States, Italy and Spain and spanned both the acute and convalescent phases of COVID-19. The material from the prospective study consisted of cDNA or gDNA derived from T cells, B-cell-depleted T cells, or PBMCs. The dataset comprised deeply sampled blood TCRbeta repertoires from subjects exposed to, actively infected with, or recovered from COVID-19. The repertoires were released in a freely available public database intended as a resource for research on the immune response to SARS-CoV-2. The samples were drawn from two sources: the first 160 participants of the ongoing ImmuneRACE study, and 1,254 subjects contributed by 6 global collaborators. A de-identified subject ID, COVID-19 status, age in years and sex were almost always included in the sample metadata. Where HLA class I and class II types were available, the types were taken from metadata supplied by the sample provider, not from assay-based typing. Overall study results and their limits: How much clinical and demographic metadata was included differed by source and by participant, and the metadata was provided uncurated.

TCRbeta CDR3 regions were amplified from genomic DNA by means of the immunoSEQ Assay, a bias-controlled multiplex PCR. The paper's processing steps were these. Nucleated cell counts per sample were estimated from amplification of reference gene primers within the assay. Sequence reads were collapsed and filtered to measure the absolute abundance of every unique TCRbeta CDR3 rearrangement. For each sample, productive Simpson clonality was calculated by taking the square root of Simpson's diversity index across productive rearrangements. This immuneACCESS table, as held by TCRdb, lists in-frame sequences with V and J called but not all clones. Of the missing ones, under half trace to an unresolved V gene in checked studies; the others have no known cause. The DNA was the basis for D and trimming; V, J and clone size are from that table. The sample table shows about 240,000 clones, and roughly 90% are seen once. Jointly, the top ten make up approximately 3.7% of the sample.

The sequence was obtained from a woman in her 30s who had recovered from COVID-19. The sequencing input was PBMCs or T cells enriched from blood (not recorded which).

The DNA is TGTGCCAGCAGCTTAGGACAGCTTACGACACCCCTCCACTTT. This sequence encodes CASSLGQLTTPLHF. The chain couples TRBV11-2 to TRBJ1-6, with a weak D call of TRBD1 (5 bases match). V is pared back by 1 base and J by 11 bases, with 12 bases lying between the germline termini. From cysteine to phenylalanine, the CDR3 is 14 amino acids long. Left in the record is the CDR3 DNA by itself, 42 bases read in frame from the first base. From the germline V gene, CDR1 is SGHAT and CDR2 is FQNNGV.